The clone carrying this TCR beta chain was found many times. Antigen unknown. Constant-region reverse primers amplified full-length variable regions, followed by semi-nested Nested Universal Primer A PCR. One entry per CDR3 protein, called by TCRdb with MiXCR from the 5' RACE reads. This sample yields 60,000 to 65,000 distinct CDR3 sequences, of which approximately 31% are seen a single time; 2% to 2.5% belongs to the top ten. The study's findings and limits: Larger-cohort validation covered only one TCR beta V-J rearrangement.

Purified naive CD4+ T cells were depleted of CD25+ Tregs. Trimming removed 6 bases at V and 3 bases at J, with 9 bases between. There are 13 residues in the CDR3. The chain joins TRBV12-3 or TRBV12-4 to TRBJ1-5; D call uncertain. The clonotype was recovered from a female donor with breast cancer. The sequenced sample consisted of tumor-infiltrating naive CD4+ T cells sorted from the breast tumor. The subset is: naive CD4+ T cells, CD4+CD45RA+CD25-. CDR3 region: CASSPQFNQPQHF. CDR3 bases: TGTGCCAGCAGCCCACAGTTCAATCAGCCCCAGCATTTT.